One and the same sample provided the 22 T cell receptor beta chains below, sequenced in a study of blood T cell repertoires in COVID-19. Repertoires were generated with immunoSEQ multiplex PCR, while TCRdb's copy carries only in-frame clones and drops some. This sample has under 150,000 clones, with approximately 85% found just once. The sequenced sample was peripheral blood. These receptor sequences come from a woman between 55 and 75 years old with COVID-19, enrolled during active disease.

The chain combines TRBV11-2 with TRBJ2-2; 8 bases agree with TRBD2. The CDR3 runs 15 residues. V was clipped by 5 bases and J by 7 bases; unmatched bases: 9. Germline V gives CDR1 SGHAT, CDR2 FQNNGV. The CDR3 loop reads CASSPDPGTSGELFF. The CDR3 region has the DNA TGTGCCAGCAGCCCCGACCCCGGGACTAGCGGGGAGCTGTTTTTT. Using reference TRBV11-2 and TRBJ2-2 for the parts outside the CDR3, the full variable domain is EAGVAQSPRYKIIEKRQSVAFWCNPISGHATLYWYQQILGQGPKLLIQFQNNGVVDDSQLPKDRFSAERLKGVDSTLKIQPAKLEDSAVYLCASSPDPGTSGELFFGEGSRLTVL.

The rearrangement uses TRBV5-6 and TRBJ1-5, with 7 bases matching TRBD1. This CDR3 is 15 amino acids long. Per the germline V gene, CDR1 is SGHDT and CDR2 is YYEEEE. V shed 2 bases, J shed 5 bases, and the junction held 7 bases outside the gene matches. For the CDR3, the DNA is TGTGCCAGCAGCTTAAACGACAGGGTTTATCAGCCCCAGCATTTT. It yields the protein CASSLNDRVYQPQHF.

The chain carries TRBV9 and TRBJ1-6; TRBD1 matches 7 bases. CDR1 is SGDLS and CDR2 is YYNGEE in the germline V gene. The CDR3 extends over 16 amino acids. With 0 bases clipped from V and 6 bases from J, the junction kept 6 bases outside the gene matches. In nucleotides, the CDR3 is TGTGCCAGCAGCGTAGAATCGGGACAGACTAATTCACCCCTCCACTTT. Residues: CASSVESGQTNSPLHF.

The chain carries TRBV5-4 and TRBJ1-4; maybe TRBD1 (5 bases). Between the trimmed V and J ends, which lost 5 bases and 8 bases, there was a span of 13 bases. CDR1 is SGHNT and CDR2 is YYREEE in the germline V gene (reference sequence). There are 13 residues in the CDR3. The CDR3 DNA is TGTGCCAGCAGTCTCGACAGTAGCGAAAAACTGTTTTTT. Translating gives CASSLDSSEKLFF.

V and J are TRBV6-1 and TRBJ2-3; D unclear. Germline V lookup: CDR1 MNHNS, CDR2 SASEGT. The CDR3 extends over 13 amino acids. Deletions cut 1 base from V and 4 bases from J, with 6 bases between. The CDR3 spells CASSEVASDTQYF. CDR3 nucleotide sequence: TGTGCCAGCAGTGAAGTGGCCTCAGATACGCAGTATTTT.

This chain links TRBV15 with TRBJ1-2; 7 nucleotides agree with TRBD1. Germline CDR1 and CDR2: LNHNV and YYDKDF (reference sequence). V lost 0 bases, J lost 8 bases, and 6 bases stayed unmatched. The CDR3 runs 14 residues. CDR3 coding DNA: TGTGCCACCAGCAGAGATAGGAGGGGGCTGGGCTACACCTTC. Its protein is CATSRDRRGLGYTF. Together with reference TRBV15 and TRBJ1-2, the CDR3 gives the full variable domain: DAMVIQNPRYQVTQFGKPVTLSCSQTLNHNVMYWYQQKSSQAPKLLFHYYDKDFNNEADTPDNFQSRRPNTSFCFLDIRSPGLGDTAMYLCATSRDRRGLGYTFGSGTRLTVV.

This clone came up a few times. The chain couples TRBV5-4 to TRBJ1-6; 7 bases are shared with TRBD1. In germline, CDR1 is SGHNT, CDR2 YYREEE (reference sequence). CDR3 size: 13 residues. Germline trimming cut 1 base from V and 10 bases from J; bases unmatched to any gene: 2. The CDR3 reads CASSLSRGSPLHF. CDR3 bases: TGTGCCAGCAGCTTGAGCAGGGGGTCACCCCTCCACTTT.

The rearrangement uses TRBV5-1 and TRBJ2-1; 8 positions agree with TRBD2. There are 15 residues in the CDR3. V dropped 0 bases and J dropped 3; count of bases not matched to a gene: 2. Germline CDR1 reads SGHRS; CDR2 reads YFSETQ. The chain's CDR3 is CASSLEGLDYNEQFF. In DNA form, the CDR3 reads TGCGCCAGCAGCTTGGAGGGACTAGACTACAATGAGCAGTTCTTC.

This chain joins TRBV9 and TRBJ1-5, with 10 positions matching TRBD1. V gave up 2 bases and J gave up 4 bases; unmatched junction bases: 3. The CDR3 loop spans 15 amino acids. Germline V gives CDR1 SGDLS, CDR2 YYNGEE. As DNA, the CDR3 is TGTGCCAGCAGCGTGGGACAGGGGCTTAATCAGCCCCAGCATTTT. Protein product: CASSVGQGLNQPQHF.

The chain carries TRBV2 and TRBJ1-4; D gene unclear. CDR3 length: 15 residues. The V gene's germline CDR1 is SNHLY and CDR2 FYNNEI. Trimming left V 6 bases short and J 0 bases short, with 11 bases between. The CDR3 coding sequence is TGTGCCAGCAGCGAACTCGTCGCAACTAATGAAAAACTGTTTTTT. Its translation is CASSELVATNEKLFF. The full variable domain, its missing parts supplied by reference TRBV2 and TRBJ1-4, is EPEVTQTPSHQVTQMGQEVILRCVPISNHLYFYWYRQILGQKVEFLVSFYNNEISEKSEIFDDQFSVERPDGSNFTLKIRSTKLEDSAMYFCASSELVATNEKLFFGSGTQLSVL.

This clone appeared once. This chain joins TRBV19 and TRBJ1-5; D is ambiguous. Trimming stripped 6 bases from V and 5 bases from J, with 11 bases between. The CDR3 length is 13 residues. Looked up from germline, CDR1 is LNHDA and CDR2 is SQIVND (reference sequence). The CDR3 reads CASSQAPDQPQHF. The CDR3 DNA follows: TGTGCCAGTAGCCAGGCGCCCGATCAGCCCCAGCATTTT.

This sequence joins TRBV12-1 and TRBJ2-1; the D segment call TRBD2 is taken from the table without a DNA check. TRBV12-1 is a pseudogene. The CDR3 runs to 14 residues. The DNA of the CDR3 is TGTGCCAGCAGCCCAGCTTTAGCGGGGAATGAGCAGTTCTTC. Translation gives CASSPALAGNEQFF.

This sequence joins TRBV7-3 and TRBJ2-5; 11 nucleotides match TRBD2. The germline gives CDR1 SGHTA, CDR2 FQGTGA. The CDR3 runs 15 residues. With 1 base clipped from V and 2 bases from J, the junction kept 0 bases outside the gene matches. DNA for the CDR3: TGTGCCAGCAGCTTAATAGCGGGGGGGCAAGAGACCCAGTACTTC. It is translated as CASSLIAGGQETQYF.

The chain links TRBV24-1 to TRBJ2-1, with TRBD1 matching 11 bases. The CDR3 totals 17 residues. V lost 5 bases, J lost 5 bases, and 10 bases stayed unmatched. Germline CDR1 and CDR2: KGHDR and SFDVKD. CDR3 DNA: TGTGCCACCAGTGGGATCCGAGGACAGGGGGCTCACAATGAGCAGTTCTTC. Translated, it gives CATSGIRGQGAHNEQFF.

The chain links TRBV10-3 to TRBJ1-1; D is possibly TRBD1 (6 bases). The ends were cut back, 4 bases at V and 4 bases at J, with 16 bases in the middle. The CDR3 spans 15 residues. Germline V gene data show CDR1 as ENHRY and CDR2 as SYGVKD. The CDR3 region is CAISAGSGVTTEAFF. The DNA of the CDR3 is TGTGCCATCAGTGCTGGCTCAGGGGTGACCACTGAAGCTTTCTTT.

The chain recombines TRBV6-1 with TRBJ1-2; TRBD1 is a possible D gene (6 bases). Looked up from germline, CDR1 is MNHNS and CDR2 is SASEGT. This CDR3 contains 14 residues. Deletions cut 2 bases from V and 8 bases from J, with 15 bases between. The CDR3 DNA reads as TGTGCCAGCAGTGAAATTAGAGGACAGCAAGGCTACACCTTC. Residues: CASSEIRGQQGYTF.

Notes on this clone: One junction end does not reproduce the germline sequence, and a read error may be involved. This chain connects TRBV4-3 to TRBJ2-7; 9 bases fit TRBD2. Germline values: CDR1 LGHNA, CDR2 YSLEER. The CDR3 is 14 residues long. The CDR3 here is CASSQDGGLAGTDF. The CDR3 nucleotides are TGCGCCAGCAGCCAAGATGGGGGCCTAGCGGGGACAGATTTC.

This sequence joins TRBV11-2 and TRBJ2-7; possibly TRBD2 for D (6 bases). Deletions cut 0 bases from V and 2 bases from J, with 11 bases between. This CDR3 contains 15 residues. Germline CDR1 and CDR2: SGHAT and FQNNGV. This CDR3 is CASSLEGGLPYEQYF. The CDR3 coding sequence is TGTGCCAGCAGCTTAGAGGGGGGTCTTCCCTACGAGCAGTACTTC. The whole variable domain, filled in from reference TRBV11-2 and TRBJ2-7, reads EAGVAQSPRYKIIEKRQSVAFWCNPISGHATLYWYQQILGQGPKLLIQFQNNGVVDDSQLPKDRFSAERLKGVDSTLKIQPAKLEDSAVYLCASSLEGGLPYEQYFGPGTRLTVT.

The V call is TRBV10-3, the J call TRBJ2-5; 9 bases line up with TRBD2. Germline CDR1 and CDR2: ENHRY and SYGVKD. CDR3 length: 14 residues. With V trimmed by 5 bases and J by 1 base, 2 bases remained unmatched. The CDR3 loop reads CAISRGGAQETQYF. DNA for the CDR3: TGTGCCATCAGTCGCGGGGGGGCCCAAGAGACCCAGTACTTC.

This clone has only a few counts. The rearrangement uses TRBV28 and TRBJ1-5; D is uncertain. The V end lost 3 bases, the J end lost 2 bases, and 8 bases lay between the germline ends. The germline CDR1 and CDR2 sequences are MDHEN and SYDVKM. The CDR3 loop spans 14 amino acids. The CDR3 DNA sequence: TGTGCCAGCAGTTTTGCCGGGGGCAATCAGCCCCAGCATTTT. Its translation is CASSFAGGNQPQHF.

This clone was recorded only once. The rearrangement links TRBV15 to TRBJ1-2, with 7 bases aligning to TRBD1. The V gene's germline CDR1 is LNHNV and CDR2 YYDKDF (reference sequence). The CDR3 runs 16 residues. J lost 8 bases, V lost 0 bases, and 12 bases had no gene match. Written as DNA, the CDR3 is TGTGCCACCAGCAGAGAGGGGCGAGGGGGCGGTAGCGGCTACACCTTC. It is translated as CATSREGRGGGSGYTF. Looking up the rest from reference TRBV15 and TRBJ1-2 gives the full variable domain: DAMVIQNPRYQVTQFGKPVTLSCSQTLNHNVMYWYQQKSSQAPKLLFHYYDKDFNNEADTPDNFQSRRPNTSFCFLDIRSPGLGDTAMYLCATSREGRGGGSGYTFGSGTRLTVV.

The chain couples TRBV11-1 to TRBJ1-2, with D possibly TRBD1 on 6 matching bases. V lost 9 bases and J lost 3, with 20 bases in between. Looked up from germline, CDR1 is SGHAT and CDR2 is FQDESV (reference sequence). This CDR3 is 15 amino acids long. The CDR3 nucleotides are TGTGCCAGTACCCGATACCAGGGGAAGGACTATGGCTACACCTTC. Residues: CASTRYQGKDYGYTF.